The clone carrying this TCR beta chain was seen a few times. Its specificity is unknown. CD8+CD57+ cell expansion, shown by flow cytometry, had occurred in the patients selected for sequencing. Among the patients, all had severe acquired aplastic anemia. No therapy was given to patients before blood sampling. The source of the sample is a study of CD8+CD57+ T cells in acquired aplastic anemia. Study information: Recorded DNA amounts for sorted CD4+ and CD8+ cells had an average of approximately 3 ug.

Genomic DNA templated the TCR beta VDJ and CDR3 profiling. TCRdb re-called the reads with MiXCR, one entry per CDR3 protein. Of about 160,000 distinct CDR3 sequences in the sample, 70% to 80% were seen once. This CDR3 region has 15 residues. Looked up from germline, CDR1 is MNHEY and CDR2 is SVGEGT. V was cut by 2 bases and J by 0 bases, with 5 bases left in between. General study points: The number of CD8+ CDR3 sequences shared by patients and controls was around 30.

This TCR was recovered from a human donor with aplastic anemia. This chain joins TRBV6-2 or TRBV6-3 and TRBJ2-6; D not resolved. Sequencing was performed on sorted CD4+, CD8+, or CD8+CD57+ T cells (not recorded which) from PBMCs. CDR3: CASSYEGSGANVLTF. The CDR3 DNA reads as TGTGCCAGCAGTTACGAAGGCTCTGGGGCCAACGTCCTGACTTTC.